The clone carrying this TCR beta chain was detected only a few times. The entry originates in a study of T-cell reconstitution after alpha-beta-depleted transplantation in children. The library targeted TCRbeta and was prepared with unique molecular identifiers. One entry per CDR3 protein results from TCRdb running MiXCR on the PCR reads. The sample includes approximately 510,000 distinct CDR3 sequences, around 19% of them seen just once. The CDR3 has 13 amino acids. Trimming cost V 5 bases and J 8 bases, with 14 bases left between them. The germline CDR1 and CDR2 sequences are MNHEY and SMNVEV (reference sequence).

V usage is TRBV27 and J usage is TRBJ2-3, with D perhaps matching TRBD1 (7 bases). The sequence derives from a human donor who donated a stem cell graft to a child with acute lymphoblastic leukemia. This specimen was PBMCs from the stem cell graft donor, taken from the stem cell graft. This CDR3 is CASSPQGGVTQYF. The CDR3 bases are TGTGCCAGCAGTCCCCAGGGGGGAGTTACGCAGTATTTT.